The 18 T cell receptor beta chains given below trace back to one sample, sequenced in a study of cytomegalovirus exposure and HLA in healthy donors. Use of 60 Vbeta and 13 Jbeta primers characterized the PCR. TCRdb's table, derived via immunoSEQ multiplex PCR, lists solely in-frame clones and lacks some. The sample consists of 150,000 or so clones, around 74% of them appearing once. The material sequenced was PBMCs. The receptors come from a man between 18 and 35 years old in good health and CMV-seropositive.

The CDR3 spells CSVDWLAGVNEQFF. The CDR3, as DNA: TGCAGCGTTGACTGGCTAGCGGGGGTCAATGAGCAGTTCTTC. This sequence joins TRBV29-1 and TRBJ2-1; 10 bases are a match to TRBD2. The CDR3 contains 14 residues. After removal of 3 bases from V and 6 bases from J, the junction contained 5 bases not matched to a gene. CDR1 SQVTM and CDR2 ANQGSEA come from the germline V gene.

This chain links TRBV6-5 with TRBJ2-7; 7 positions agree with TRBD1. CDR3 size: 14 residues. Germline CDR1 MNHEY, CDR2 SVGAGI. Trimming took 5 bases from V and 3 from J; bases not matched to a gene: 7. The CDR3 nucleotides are TGTGCCAGCAGTCTCCGACAGGGTTACTACGAGCAGTACTTC. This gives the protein CASSLRQGYYEQYF.

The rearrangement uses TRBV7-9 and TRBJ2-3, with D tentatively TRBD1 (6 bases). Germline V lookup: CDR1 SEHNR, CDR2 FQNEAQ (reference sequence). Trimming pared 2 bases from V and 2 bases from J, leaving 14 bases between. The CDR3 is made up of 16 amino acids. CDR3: CASSLKLGAVTDTQYF. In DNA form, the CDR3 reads TGTGCCAGCAGCTTAAAATTGGGGGCGGTCACAGATACGCAGTATTTT.

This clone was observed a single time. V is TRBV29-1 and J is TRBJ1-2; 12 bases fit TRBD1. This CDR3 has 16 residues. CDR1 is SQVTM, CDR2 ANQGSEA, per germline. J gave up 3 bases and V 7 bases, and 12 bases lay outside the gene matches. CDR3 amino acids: CSGGLSGTGGDYGYTF. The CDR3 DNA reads TGCAGCGGGGGGCTCTCGGGGACAGGGGGCGACTATGGCTACACCTTC. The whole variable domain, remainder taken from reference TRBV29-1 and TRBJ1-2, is SAVISQKPSRDICQRGTSLTIQCQVDSQVTMMFWYRQQPGQSLTLIATANQGSEATYESGFVIDKFPISRPNLTFSTLTVSNMSPEDSSIYLCSGGLSGTGGDYGYTFGSGTRLTVV.

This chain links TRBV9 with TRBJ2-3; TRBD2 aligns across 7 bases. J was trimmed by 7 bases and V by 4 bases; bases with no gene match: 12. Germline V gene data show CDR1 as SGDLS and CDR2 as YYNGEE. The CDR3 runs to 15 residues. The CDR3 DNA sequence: TGTGCCAGCAGCCCGGGGGGAAAGCGTCGCCATACGCAGTATTTT. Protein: CASSPGGKRRHTQYF.

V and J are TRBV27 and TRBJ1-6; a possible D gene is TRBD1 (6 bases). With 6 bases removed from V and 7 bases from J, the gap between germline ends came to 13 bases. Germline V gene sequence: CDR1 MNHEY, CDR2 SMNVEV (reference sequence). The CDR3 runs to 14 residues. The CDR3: CASSAVQGNSPLHF. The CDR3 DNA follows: TGTGCCAGCAGCGCCGTCCAGGGGAATTCACCCCTCCACTTT.

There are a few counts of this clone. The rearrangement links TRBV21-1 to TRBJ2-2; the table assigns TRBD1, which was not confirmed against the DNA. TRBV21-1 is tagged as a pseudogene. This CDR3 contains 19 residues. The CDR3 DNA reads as TGTGCCAGCAGCAGCCGGGACAGGGGGCCATTATCGAACACCGGGGAGCTGTTTTTT. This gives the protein CASSSRDRGPLSNTGELFF.

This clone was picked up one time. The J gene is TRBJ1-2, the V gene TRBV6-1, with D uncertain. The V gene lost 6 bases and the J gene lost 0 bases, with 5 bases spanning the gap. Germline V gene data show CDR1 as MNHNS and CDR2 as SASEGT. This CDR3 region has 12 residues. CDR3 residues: CASSLTNYGYTF. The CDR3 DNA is TGTGCCAGCAGCCTAACTAACTATGGCTACACCTTC.

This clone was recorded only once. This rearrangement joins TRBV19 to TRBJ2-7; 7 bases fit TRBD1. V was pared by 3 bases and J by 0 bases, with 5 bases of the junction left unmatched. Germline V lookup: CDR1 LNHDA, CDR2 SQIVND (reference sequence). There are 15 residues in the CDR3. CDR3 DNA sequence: TGTGCCAGTAGTATCGAGGACAGGAGCTCCTACGAGCAGTACTTC. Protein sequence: CASSIEDRSSYEQYF.

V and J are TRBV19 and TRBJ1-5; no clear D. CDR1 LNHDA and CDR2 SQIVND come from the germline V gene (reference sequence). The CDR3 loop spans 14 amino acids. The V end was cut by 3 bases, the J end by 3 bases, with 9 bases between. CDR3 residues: CASSIPAYNQPQHF. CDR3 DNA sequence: TGTGCCAGTAGTATCCCCGCGTACAATCAGCCCCAGCATTTT. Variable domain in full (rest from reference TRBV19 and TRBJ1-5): DGGITQSPKYLFRKEGQNVTLSCEQNLNHDAMYWYRQDPGQGLRLIYYSQIVNDFQKGDIAEGYSVSREKKESFPLTVTSAQKNPTAFYLCASSIPAYNQPQHFGDGTRLSIL.

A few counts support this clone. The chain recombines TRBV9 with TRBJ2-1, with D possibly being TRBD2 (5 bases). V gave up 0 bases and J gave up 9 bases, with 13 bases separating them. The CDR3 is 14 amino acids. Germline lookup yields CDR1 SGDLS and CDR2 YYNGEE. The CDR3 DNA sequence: TGTGCCAGCAGCGTAGATGCGGACTTCGGTGAGCAGTTCTTC. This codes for CASSVDADFGEQFF. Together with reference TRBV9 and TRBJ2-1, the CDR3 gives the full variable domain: DSGVTQTPKHLITATGQRVTLRCSPRSGDLSVYWYQQSLDQGLQFLIQYYNGEERAKGNILERFSAQQFPDLHSELNLSSLELGDSALYFCASSVDADFGEQFFGPGTRLTVL.

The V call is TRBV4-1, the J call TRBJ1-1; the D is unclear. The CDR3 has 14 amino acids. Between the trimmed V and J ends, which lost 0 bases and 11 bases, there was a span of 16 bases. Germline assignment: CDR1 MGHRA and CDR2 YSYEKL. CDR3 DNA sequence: TGCGCCAGCAGCCAAGATTTGAACCGTGACGGGGCTTTCTTT. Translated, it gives CASSQDLNRDGAFF.

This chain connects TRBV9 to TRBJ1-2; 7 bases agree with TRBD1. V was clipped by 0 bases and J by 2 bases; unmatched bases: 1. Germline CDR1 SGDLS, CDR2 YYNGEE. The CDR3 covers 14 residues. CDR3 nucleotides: TGTGCCAGCAGCGTAGGGACAGGCAACTATGGCTACACCTTC. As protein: CASSVGTGNYGYTF.

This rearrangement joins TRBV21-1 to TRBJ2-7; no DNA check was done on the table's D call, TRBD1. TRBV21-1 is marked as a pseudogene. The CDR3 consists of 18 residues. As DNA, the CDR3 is TGTGCCAGCAAACTTAACTTTTGTAGGGGACAGGGGGGCTGCGAGCAGTACTTC. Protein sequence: CASKLNFCRGQGGCEQYF.

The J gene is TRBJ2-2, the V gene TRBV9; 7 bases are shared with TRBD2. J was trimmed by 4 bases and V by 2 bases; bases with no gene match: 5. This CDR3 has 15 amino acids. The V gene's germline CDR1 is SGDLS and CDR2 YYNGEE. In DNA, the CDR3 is TGTGCCAGCAGCGTCGGGGGAGGGGTCACCGGGGAGCTGTTTTTT. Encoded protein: CASSVGGGVTGELFF.

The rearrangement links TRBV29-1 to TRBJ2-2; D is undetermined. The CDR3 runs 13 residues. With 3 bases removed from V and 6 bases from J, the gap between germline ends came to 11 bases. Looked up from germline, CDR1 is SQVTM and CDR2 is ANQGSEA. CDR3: CSVENAVAGELFF. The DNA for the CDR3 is TGCAGCGTTGAGAACGCGGTAGCCGGGGAGCTGTTTTTT.

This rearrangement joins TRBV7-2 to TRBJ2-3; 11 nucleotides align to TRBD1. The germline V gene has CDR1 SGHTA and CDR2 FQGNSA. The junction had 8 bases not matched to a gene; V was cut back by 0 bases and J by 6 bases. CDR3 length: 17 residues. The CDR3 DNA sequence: TGTGCCAGCAGCTTAGCGGGGACAGGGGGTCAATTCGATACGCAGTATTTT. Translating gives CASSLAGTGGQFDTQYF.

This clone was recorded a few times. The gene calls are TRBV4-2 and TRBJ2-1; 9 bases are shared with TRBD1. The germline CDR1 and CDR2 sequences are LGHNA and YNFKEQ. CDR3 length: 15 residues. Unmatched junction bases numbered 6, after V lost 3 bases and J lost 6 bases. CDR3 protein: CASSHPGQGGNEQFF. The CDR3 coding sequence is TGTGCCAGCAGCCACCCGGGACAGGGTGGCAATGAGCAGTTCTTC.